This T cell receptor beta chain is drawn from a study of T cells in localized non-small cell lung cancer. V dropped 0 bases and J dropped 3 bases, with 5 bases sitting between them. This CDR3 has 13 amino acids. Germline V gene sequence: CDR1 MNHNY, CDR2 SVGAGI (reference sequence). The table came from immunoSEQ multiplex PCR; TCRdb's copy has only in-frame clones and leaves some out. The data contain approximately 25,000 clones, about 90% of them seen just once; the ten biggest clones take up about 1.1%. The input for sequencing was peripheral blood, taken before any cancer treatment. The chain combines TRBV6-6 with TRBJ1-1; D uncertain. The origin of this receptor is a woman aged 40-70 years with stage I lung adenocarcinoma. The CDR3 is CASSYSADTEAFF. For the CDR3, the DNA is TGTGCCAGCAGTTACTCAGCGGACACTGAAGCTTTCTTT.